This TCR beta chain stems from a study of blood T cell repertoires in COVID-19. Overall study: Sites in the United States, Italy and Spain provided acute and convalescent COVID-19 samples. The cDNA or gDNA used as material had been derived from T cells, B-cell-depleted T cells, or PBMCs.

In the authors' workflow: Estimates of nucleated cell counts were drawn from the amplification of reference gene primers. Clones were read by immunoSEQ multiplex PCR, and TCRdb kept only the in-frame ones, dropping some. V, J and clone size reflect that table, while D and trimming were determined from the DNA. The sample has roughly 190,000 clones, over 75% seen once. There are 17 residues in the CDR3. Germline assignment: CDR1 SNHLY and CDR2 FYNNEI. The trim removed 7 bases at V and 0 bases at J, leaving 14 bases unmatched. The TCR was taken from a woman aged 40 to 49 who had recovered from COVID-19. The genes are TRBV2 and TRBJ1-1; 7 nucleotides line up with TRBD1. What was sequenced was peripheral blood. CDR3 DNA: TGTGCCAGCATTAGATCATGGGGACAGATGATGAACACTGAAGCTTTCTTT. Amino acid sequence: CASIRSWGQMMNTEAFF.